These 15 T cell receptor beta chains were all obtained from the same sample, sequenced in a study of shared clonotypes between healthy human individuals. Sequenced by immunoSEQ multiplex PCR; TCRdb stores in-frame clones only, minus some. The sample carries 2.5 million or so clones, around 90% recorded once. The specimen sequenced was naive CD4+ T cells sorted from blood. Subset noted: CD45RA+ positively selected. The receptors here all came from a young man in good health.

The CDR3 coding sequence is TGTGCCAGCAGACCCCTCCGGGGGAGGACCGGGGAGCTGTTTTTT. This gives the protein CASRPLRGRTGELFF. The V gene is TRBV11-2, the J gene TRBJ2-2, with D perhaps TRBD2 (6 bases). CDR1 is SGHAT and CDR2 is FQNNGV in the germline V gene. The CDR3 contains 15 residues. Trimming shortened V by 6 bases and J by 5 bases, and 16 bases separated the two germline ends.

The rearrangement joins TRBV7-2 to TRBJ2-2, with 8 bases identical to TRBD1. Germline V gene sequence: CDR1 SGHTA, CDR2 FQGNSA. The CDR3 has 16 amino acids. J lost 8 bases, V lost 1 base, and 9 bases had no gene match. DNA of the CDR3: TGTGCCAGCAGCTTAGTCGGCAGGGGGCTTACAGGGGAGCTGTTTTTT. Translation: CASSLVGRGLTGELFF.

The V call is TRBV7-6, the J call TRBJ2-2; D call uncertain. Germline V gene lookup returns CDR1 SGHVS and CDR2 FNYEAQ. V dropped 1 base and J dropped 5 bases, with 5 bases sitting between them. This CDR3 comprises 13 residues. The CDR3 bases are TGTGCCAGCAGCTTAGTGATAACCGGGGAGCTGTTTTTT. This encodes CASSLVITGELFF. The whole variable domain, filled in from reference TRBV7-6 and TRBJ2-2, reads GAGVSQSPRYKVTKRGQDVALRCDPISGHVSLYWYRQALGQGPEFLTYFNYEAQQDKSGLPNDRFSAERPEGSISTLTIQRTEQRDSAMYRCASSLVITGELFFGEGSRLTVL.

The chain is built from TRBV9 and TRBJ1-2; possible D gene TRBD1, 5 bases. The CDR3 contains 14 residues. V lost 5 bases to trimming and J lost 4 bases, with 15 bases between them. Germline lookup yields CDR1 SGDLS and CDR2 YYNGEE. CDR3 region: CASSGGDGAYGYTF. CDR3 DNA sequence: TGTGCCAGCAGTGGGGGGGACGGAGCCTATGGCTACACCTTC.

The CDR3 DNA reads TGCGCCAGCAGTCCGAGGGAAAACACAGATACGCAGTATTTT. Translating it yields CASSPRENTDTQYF. V is TRBV10-1 and J is TRBJ2-3, with a weak D call TRBD2 (5 bases). Between the trimmed V and J ends, which lost 5 bases and 2 bases, there was a span of 11 bases. CDR1 is WNHNN and CDR2 is SYGVQD in the germline V gene (reference sequence). The CDR3 totals 14 residues.

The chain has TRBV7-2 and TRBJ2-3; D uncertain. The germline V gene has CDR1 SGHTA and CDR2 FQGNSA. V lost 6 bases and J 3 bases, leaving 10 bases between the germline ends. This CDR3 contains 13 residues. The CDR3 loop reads CASRTYLTDTQYF. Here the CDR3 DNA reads TGTGCCAGCAGAACCTATCTTACAGATACGCAGTATTTT.

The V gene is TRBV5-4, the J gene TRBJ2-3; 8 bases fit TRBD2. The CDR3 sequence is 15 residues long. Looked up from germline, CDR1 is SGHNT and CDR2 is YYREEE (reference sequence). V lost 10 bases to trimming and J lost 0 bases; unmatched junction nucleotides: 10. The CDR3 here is CALRSGGPSTDTQYF. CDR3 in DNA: TGTGCCTTGCGCAGCGGGGGCCCGAGCACAGATACGCAGTATTTT. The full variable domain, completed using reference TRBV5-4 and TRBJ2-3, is ETGVTQSPTHLIKTRGQQVTLRCSSQSGHNTVSWYQQALGQGPQFIFQYYREEENGRGNFPPRFSGLQFPNYSSELNVNALELDDSALYLCALRSGGPSTDTQYFGPGTRLTVL.

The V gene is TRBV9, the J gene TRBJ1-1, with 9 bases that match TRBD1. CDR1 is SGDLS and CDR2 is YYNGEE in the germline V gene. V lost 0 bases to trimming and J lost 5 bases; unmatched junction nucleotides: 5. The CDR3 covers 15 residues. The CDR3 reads CASSVATTGGTEAFF. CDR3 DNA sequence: TGTGCCAGCAGCGTAGCTACGACAGGGGGTACTGAAGCTTTCTTT.

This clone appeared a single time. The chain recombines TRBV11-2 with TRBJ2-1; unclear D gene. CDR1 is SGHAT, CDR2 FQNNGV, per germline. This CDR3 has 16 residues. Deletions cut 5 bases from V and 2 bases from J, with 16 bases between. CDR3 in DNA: TGTGCCAGCAGCACCCGTGGGAAGATTACCTACAATGAGCAGTTCTTC. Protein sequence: CASSTRGKITYNEQFF.

The CDR3 nucleotides read TGTGCCAGCAGCTTAGCGGGGGGAGTTAACACTGAAGCTTTCTTT. Translating it yields CASSLAGGVNTEAFF. The genes are TRBV7-3 and TRBJ1-1, with D maybe TRBD1 (5 bases). The V and J ends lost 2 bases and 2 bases respectively, with 12 bases between them. CDR1 and CDR2 from the germline V gene are SGHTA and FQGTGA. CDR3 size: 15 residues.

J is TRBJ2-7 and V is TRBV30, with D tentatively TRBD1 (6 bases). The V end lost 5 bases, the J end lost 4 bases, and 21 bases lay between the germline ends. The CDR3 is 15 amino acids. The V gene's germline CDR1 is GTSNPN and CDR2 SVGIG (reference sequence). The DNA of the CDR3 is TGTGCCTGGGGGGGCCCCTTAAGGGTGAGGTACGAGCAGTACTTC. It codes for CAWGGPLRVRYEQYF.

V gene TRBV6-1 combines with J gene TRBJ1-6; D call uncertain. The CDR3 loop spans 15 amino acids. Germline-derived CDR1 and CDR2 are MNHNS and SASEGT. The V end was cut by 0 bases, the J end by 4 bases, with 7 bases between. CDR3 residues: CASSEASGYNSPLHF. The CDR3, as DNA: TGTGCCAGCAGTGAAGCCTCAGGATATAATTCACCCCTCCACTTT.

For the CDR3, the DNA is TGTGCCAGCAGCCGGGGGGTCGGGGAGACCCAGTACTTC. Protein sequence: CASSRGVGETQYF. V is TRBV27 and J is TRBJ2-5, with 7 bases lining up with TRBD2. CDR1 and CDR2 from the germline V gene are MNHEY and SMNVEV (reference sequence). The CDR3 totals 13 residues. The trim removed 6 bases at V and 5 bases at J, leaving 6 bases unmatched.

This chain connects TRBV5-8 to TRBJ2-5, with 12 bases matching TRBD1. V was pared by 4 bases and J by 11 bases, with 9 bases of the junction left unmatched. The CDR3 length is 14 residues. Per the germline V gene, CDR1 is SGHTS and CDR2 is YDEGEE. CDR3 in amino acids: CASSPLGTGGTQYF. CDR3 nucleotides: TGTGCCAGCAGCCCCCTCGGGACAGGGGGCACACAGTACTTC.

In DNA, the CDR3 is TGTGCCAGCAGTCTTCCCGTCGGCAGCTACGAGCAGTACTTC. This encodes CASSLPVGSYEQYF. The chain couples TRBV28 to TRBJ2-7; D is unresolved. The V end was cut by 5 bases, the J end by 3 bases, with 14 bases between. The germline gives CDR1 MDHEN, CDR2 SYDVKM. The CDR3 contains 14 residues.